This TCR beta chain was identified during a study of T cells in localized non-small cell lung cancer. Study-level results: In adjacent lung, a median approximately 60 of the top 100 tumor clones were found. Increased T cell density in blood showed an association with longer overall survival.

The V gene's germline CDR1 is MNHNS and CDR2 SASEGT. The V end lost 6 bases, the J end lost 1 base, and 9 bases lay between the germline ends. The CDR3 length is 13 residues. Concerning this clone itself: Its antigen is not identified.

This table comes from immunoSEQ multiplex PCR, and its TCRdb copy is limited to in-frame clones, with some not included. The data contain roughly 25,000 clones, approximately 91% of them singletons. This clonotype was obtained from a female donor at least 60 years old with stage II squamous cell lung carcinoma. This chain uses TRBV6-1 with TRBJ1-1; perhaps TRBD1 as D (6 bases). The sequences come from peripheral blood, collected before any cancer treatment. CDR3 in DNA: TGTGCCAGCAGCAGGGGTGCGAACACTGAAGCTTTCTTT. Its translation is CASSRGANTEAFF.